The rows below give T cell receptor beta chains drawn from one sample of a study of molecular identifiers for immune sequencing clone quantification. TCRdb reprocessed the PCR reads via MiXCR and lists one record per CDR3 protein. The sample records a few hundred thousand distinct CDR3 sequences, roughly 24% being singletons. The specimen sequenced was naive CD8+ T cells from blood, with Jurkat cell RNA spiked in. These receptors all come from a human donor in good health. Some libraries in this study had Jurkat cell RNA spiked in. The CDR3 runs from the conserved cysteine through the conserved F or W. D genes are given only for firm matches. The size entry is marked missing in some rows and otherwise reads once, few, many or a size class.

clone size	V gene	J gene	D gene	CDR3 DNA	CDR3 protein
NA	TRBV7-9	TRBJ1-5	TRBD1	TGTGCCAGCAGTCAAGGACAGGGGCGACAGCCCCAGCATTTT	CASSQGQGRQPQHF
NA	TRBV11-2	TRBJ2-2	NA	TGTGCCAGCAGCTTAGGGATAACTGGGCCCCTCGCTGACGGGGAGCTGTTTTTT	CASSLGITGPLADGELFF
NA	TRBV4-1	TRBJ1-1	NA	TGCGCCCGCGCCGCGAAGGGTTACGGGATGCCCCCTGCAGCTTTCTTT	CARAAKGYGMPPAAFF
many	TRBV29-1	TRBJ2-1	NA	TGCAGCGTGGGCGGGGCACTCTCCTACAATGAGCAGTTCTTC	CSVGGALSYNEQFF
NA	TRBV4-1	TRBJ2-1	NA	TGCGCCAGCAGCCAAGAAGACAGCGGTGAGCAGTTCTTC	CASSQEDSGEQFF
NA	TRBV27	TRBJ2-2	NA	TGTGCCAGCAGATCACTAGCGAACACCGGGGAGCTGTTTTTT	CASRSLANTGELFF
few	TRBV6-1	TRBJ2-5	NA	TGTGCCAGCTGGGAGTGGGGGAACCAAGAGACCCAGTACTTC	CASWEWGNQETQYF
few	TRBV6-2/TRBV6-3	TRBJ1-5	TRBD1	TGTGCCAGCAGTTTCCCCTCCGGGACAGATAGCAATCAGCCCCAGCATTTT	CASSFPSGTDSNQPQHF
NA	TRBV19	TRBJ1-1	NA	TGTGCCAGTAGTATGAGGGGAATGAACCCTGAAGCTTTCTTT	CASSMRGMNPEAFF
many	TRBV7-6	TRBJ2-7	TRBD1	TGTGCCAGCAGCAACCGGGACAGGAGCTACGAGCAGTACTTC	CASSNRDRSYEQYF
many	TRBV7-9	TRBJ2-7	NA	TGTGCCAGCAGCTACCCGACGTCGAGCTCCTACGAGCAGTACTTC	CASSYPTSSSYEQYF
few	TRBV12-5	TRBJ2-1	TRBD1	TGTGCTAGTGGTTTGGAAAGGGGGCGAAGGAATGAGCAGTTCTTC	CASGLERGRRNEQFF
NA	TRBV12-3/TRBV12-4	TRBJ1-2	NA	TGTGCCAGCAGTGCGACGATTTACGATGGCTACACCTTC	CASSATIYDGYTF
NA	TRBV5-1	TRBJ2-5	NA	TGCGCCAGCAGCTCACCCCGGGACGGGCGGGAGACCCAGTACTTC	CASSSPRDGRETQYF
few	TRBV13	TRBJ1-2	NA	TGTGCCAGCAGCCCCCCGAGCCCAATCTATGGCTACACCTTC	CASSPPSPIYGYTF
few	TRBV11-3	TRBJ2-7	TRBD1	TGTGCCAGCAGCTTAAGGGGACAGTCCTCCTACGAGCAGTACTTC	CASSLRGQSSYEQYF
few	TRBV25-1	TRBJ2-7	NA	TGTGCCAGCAGGGGCAGGGACTCCTACGAGCAGTACTTC	CASRGRDSYEQYF
NA	TRBV30	TRBJ2-7	NA	TGTGCCTGCACGCAGGGGGGAGTAGTCCACGAGCAGTACTTC	CACTQGGVVHEQYF